A selection of T cell receptor beta chains follows, all from one sample in a study of T cells after posttransplantation cyclophosphamide. The table came from immunoSEQ multiplex PCR; TCRdb's copy has only in-frame clones and leaves some out. The sample shows 7,000 to 9,000 clones, 70% to 90% of them seen only once. Sequenced material: PBMCs, taken after allogeneic stem cell transplant with posttransplant cyclophosphamide. The receptors were gathered from a female patient in her forties or fifties who received an allogeneic stem cell transplant from an unrelated donor, was CMV-positive, and had no GVHD. Some T cells may originate from the graft donor. CDR3s include the opening cysteine and the closing phenylalanine or tryptophan. Each record gives: J gene, D gene, V gene, clone size, CDR3 DNA, CDR3 protein. The D gene is left open where the match is weak. The size entry is marked missing in some rows and otherwise reads once, few, many or a size class.

j_call: TRBJ2-7; d_call: TRBD1; v_call: TRBV15; clone_size: NA; cdr3_nt: TGTGCCACCAGCATCCGGGACAGGGGATACGAGCAGTACTTC; cdr3_aa: CATSIRDRGYEQYF
j_call: TRBJ2-2; d_call: TRBD1; v_call: TRBV5-1; clone_size: NA; cdr3_nt: TGCGCCAGCAGCCTACAGGGGATGAACACCGGGGAGCTGTTTTTT; cdr3_aa: CASSLQGMNTGELFF
j_call: TRBJ2-7; d_call: NA; v_call: TRBV20-1; clone_size: NA; cdr3_nt: TGCAGTGTAACTAGCTTAGTCGAGCAGTACTTC; cdr3_aa: CSVTSLVEQYF
j_call: TRBJ2-3; d_call: TRBD2; v_call: TRBV11-3; clone_size: few; cdr3_nt: TGTGCCAGCAGCTTTGGTAGCGGGGGGGTGACAGATACGCAGTATTTT; cdr3_aa: CASSFGSGGVTDTQYF
j_call: TRBJ1-2; d_call: TRBD1; v_call: TRBV19; clone_size: NA; cdr3_nt: TGTGCCAGTAGTATCCCAGGGGGCCCGAGTGGCTACACCTTC; cdr3_aa: CASSIPGGPSGYTF
j_call: TRBJ2-3; d_call: NA; v_call: TRBV2; clone_size: NA; cdr3_nt: TGTGCCAGCAGATCCTTAGACAGAGATACGCAGTATTTT; cdr3_aa: CASRSLDRDTQYF
j_call: TRBJ1-1; d_call: TRBD1; v_call: TRBV5-1; clone_size: few; cdr3_nt: TGCGCCTCCGGGACAGAAGCTGAAGCTTTCTTT; cdr3_aa: CASGTEAEAFF
j_call: TRBJ1-6; d_call: TRBD1; v_call: TRBV9; clone_size: NA; cdr3_nt: TGTGCCAGCAGCGTAGAGACAGGGGATCCACCCCTCCACTTT; cdr3_aa: CASSVETGDPPLHF
j_call: TRBJ1-1; d_call: TRBD1; v_call: TRBV5-8; clone_size: NA; cdr3_nt: TGTGCCAGCCCACAGGGGAGGTACACTGAAGCTTTCTTT; cdr3_aa: CASPQGRYTEAFF
j_call: TRBJ2-1; d_call: NA; v_call: TRBV7-2; clone_size: once; cdr3_nt: TGTGCCAGCAGCGCGGGGGCGGCAGCCTACAATGAGCAGTTCTTC; cdr3_aa: CASSAGAAAYNEQFF
j_call: TRBJ2-2; d_call: NA; v_call: TRBV5-1; clone_size: NA; cdr3_nt: TGCGCCAGCAGCTTGGATCCCGGGACCGGGGAGCTGTTTTTT; cdr3_aa: CASSLDPGTGELFF
j_call: TRBJ2-3; d_call: NA; v_call: TRBV2; clone_size: once; cdr3_nt: TGTGCCAGCATCGGCAGGCTTAGCACAGATACGCAGTATTTT; cdr3_aa: CASIGRLSTDTQYF
j_call: TRBJ2-7; d_call: NA; v_call: TRBV19; clone_size: NA; cdr3_nt: TGTGCCAGTAGTTCGGGCGGGACGTCAATTTACGAGCAGTACTTC; cdr3_aa: CASSSGGTSIYEQYF
j_call: TRBJ2-1; d_call: TRBD2; v_call: TRBV7-2; clone_size: NA; cdr3_nt: TGTGCCAGCAGCTTAGGTAGCGGGGGGGCCCCCTACAATGAGCAGTTCTTC; cdr3_aa: CASSLGSGGAPYNEQFF
j_call: TRBJ2-1; d_call: TRBD1; v_call: TRBV11-2; clone_size: NA; cdr3_nt: TGTGCCAGCAGCCCACTCAGGGGACAGGGATACAATGAGCAGTTCTTC; cdr3_aa: CASSPLRGQGYNEQFF
j_call: TRBJ2-3; d_call: NA; v_call: TRBV7-9; clone_size: NA; cdr3_nt: TGTGCCAGCAGCTTTGACAGGACCCGCACAGATACGCAGTATTTT; cdr3_aa: CASSFDRTRTDTQYF
j_call: TRBJ1-4; d_call: NA; v_call: TRBV10-1; clone_size: NA; cdr3_nt: TGCGCCACCCCCACCGGCAGGGGAAGTGAAAAACTGTTTTTT; cdr3_aa: CATPTGRGSEKLFF
j_call: TRBJ1-6; d_call: NA; v_call: TRBV7-3; clone_size: NA; cdr3_nt: TGTGCCAGCAGCTCGGGGGGGATTGGGTCACCCCTCCACTTT; cdr3_aa: CASSSGGIGSPLHF
j_call: TRBJ2-7; d_call: NA; v_call: TRBV5-1; clone_size: NA; cdr3_nt: TGCGCCAGCAGCTTGGGCAGTCGTTACGAGCAGTACTTC; cdr3_aa: CASSLGSRYEQYF
j_call: TRBJ1-2; d_call: TRBD1; v_call: TRBV5-6; clone_size: once; cdr3_nt: TGTGCCAGCAGCTACGTGGGACAGGGGGATGGCTACACCTTC; cdr3_aa: CASSYVGQGDGYTF
j_call: TRBJ1-1; d_call: NA; v_call: TRBV6-5; clone_size: NA; cdr3_nt: TGTGCCAGCAGGGGACCCGGGGGGAACACTGAAGCTTTCTTT; cdr3_aa: CASRGPGGNTEAFF
j_call: TRBJ1-1; d_call: NA; v_call: TRBV19; clone_size: NA; cdr3_nt: TGTGCCAGTACTCAGACTGTCGATACTGAAGCTTTCTTT; cdr3_aa: CASTQTVDTEAFF
j_call: TRBJ2-7; d_call: TRBD2; v_call: TRBV29-1; clone_size: NA; cdr3_nt: TGCAGCGTCGGGAGGCCTTCCTACGAGCAGTACTTC; cdr3_aa: CSVGRPSYEQYF
j_call: TRBJ2-2; d_call: TRBD2; v_call: TRBV6-4; clone_size: NA; cdr3_nt: TGTGCCAGCAGTGAAACTAGCGGGGCAAACACCGGGGAGCTGTTTTTT; cdr3_aa: CASSETSGANTGELFF
j_call: TRBJ2-2; d_call: TRBD1; v_call: TRBV10-3; clone_size: few; cdr3_nt: TGTGCCATCAGTGGTGGGACAGGTGGAACCGGGGAGCTGTTTTTT; cdr3_aa: CAISGGTGGTGELFF
j_call: TRBJ2-7; d_call: TRBD1; v_call: TRBV28; clone_size: NA; cdr3_nt: TGTGCCACCCAGACAGGGGATGGCGAGCAGTACTTC; cdr3_aa: CATQTGDGEQYF
j_call: TRBJ2-4; d_call: TRBD1; v_call: TRBV19; clone_size: NA; cdr3_nt: TGTGCCAGTAGTATAAAGGGACCGGGACAGGCCACTAAGAACAACATTCAGTACTTC; cdr3_aa: CASSIKGPGQATKNNIQYF
j_call: TRBJ1-2; d_call: TRBD1; v_call: TRBV2; clone_size: NA; cdr3_nt: TGTGCCAGCAGTGTCAACAGGGGATCTAACTATGGCTACACCTTC; cdr3_aa: CASSVNRGSNYGYTF
j_call: TRBJ2-3; d_call: TRBD1; v_call: TRBV7-9; clone_size: NA; cdr3_nt: TGTGCCAGCAGCCCCCGACAGGGGATGAGGAGGGATACGCAGTATTTT; cdr3_aa: CASSPRQGMRRDTQYF
j_call: TRBJ2-5; d_call: NA; v_call: TRBV5-1; clone_size: NA; cdr3_nt: TGCGCCAGCAGCTTGGGCGGCCAAGAGACCCAGTACTTC; cdr3_aa: CASSLGGQETQYF
j_call: TRBJ2-7; d_call: TRBD1; v_call: TRBV11-2; clone_size: NA; cdr3_nt: TGTGCCAGCAGCTTCAATGATCCGGGACAGCCAGTCTACGAGCAGTACTTC; cdr3_aa: CASSFNDPGQPVYEQYF
j_call: TRBJ1-6; d_call: NA; v_call: TRBV7-9; clone_size: NA; cdr3_nt: TGTGCCAGCAGGCTGGGGGGGGCCACCCTCCACTTT; cdr3_aa: CASRLGGATLHF
j_call: TRBJ1-6; d_call: TRBD1; v_call: TRBV7-8; clone_size: NA; cdr3_nt: TGTGCCAGCAGCGTCTGGACAGGGACCAATTCCCCCCTCCACTTT; cdr3_aa: CASSVWTGTNSPLHF
j_call: TRBJ1-3; d_call: NA; v_call: TRBV9; clone_size: NA; cdr3_nt: TGTGCCAGCAGCGTAGGCGGCAGGGCAACTGGAAACACCATATATTTT; cdr3_aa: CASSVGGRATGNTIYF
j_call: TRBJ2-7; d_call: TRBD2; v_call: TRBV10-3; clone_size: NA; cdr3_nt: TGTGCCATCAGGGAGCGGGGGGGCCGTCACGAGCAGTACTTC; cdr3_aa: CAIRERGGRHEQYF
j_call: TRBJ1-3; d_call: NA; v_call: TRBV4-1; clone_size: NA; cdr3_nt: TGCGCCAGCAGCCAAGGGGGGGGAGGCACCTTCTCTGGAAACACCATATATTTT; cdr3_aa: CASSQGGGGTFSGNTIYF